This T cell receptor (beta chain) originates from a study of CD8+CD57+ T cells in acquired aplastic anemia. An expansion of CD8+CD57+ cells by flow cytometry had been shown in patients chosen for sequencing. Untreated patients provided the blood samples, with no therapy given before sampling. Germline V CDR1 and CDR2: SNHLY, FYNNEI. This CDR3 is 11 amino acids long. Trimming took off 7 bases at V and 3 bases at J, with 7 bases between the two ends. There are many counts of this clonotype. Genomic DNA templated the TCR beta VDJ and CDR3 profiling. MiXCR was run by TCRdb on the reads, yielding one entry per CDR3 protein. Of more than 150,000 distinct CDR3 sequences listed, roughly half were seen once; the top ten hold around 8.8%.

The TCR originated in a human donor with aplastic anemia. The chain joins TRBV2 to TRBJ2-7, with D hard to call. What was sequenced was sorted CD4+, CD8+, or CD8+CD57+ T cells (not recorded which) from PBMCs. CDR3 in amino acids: CASTRFYEQYF. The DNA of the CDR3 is TGTGCCAGCACACGGTTCTACGAGCAGTACTTC.